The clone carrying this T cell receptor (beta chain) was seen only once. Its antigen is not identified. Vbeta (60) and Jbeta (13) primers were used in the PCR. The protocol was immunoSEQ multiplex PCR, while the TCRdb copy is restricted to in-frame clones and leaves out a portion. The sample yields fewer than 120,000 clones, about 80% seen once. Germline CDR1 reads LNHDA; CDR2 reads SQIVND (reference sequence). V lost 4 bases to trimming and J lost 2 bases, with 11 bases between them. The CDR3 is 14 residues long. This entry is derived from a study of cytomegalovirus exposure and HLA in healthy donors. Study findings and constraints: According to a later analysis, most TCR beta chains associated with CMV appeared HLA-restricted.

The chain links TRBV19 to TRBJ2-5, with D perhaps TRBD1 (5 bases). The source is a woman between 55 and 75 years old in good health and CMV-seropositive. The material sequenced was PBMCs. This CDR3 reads CASSTGQNQETQYF. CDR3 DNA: TGTGCCAGTAGTACTGGACAAAATCAAGAGACCCAGTACTTC. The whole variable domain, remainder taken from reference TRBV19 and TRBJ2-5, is DGGITQSPKYLFRKEGQNVTLSCEQNLNHDAMYWYRQDPGQGLRLIYYSQIVNDFQKGDIAEGYSVSREKKESFPLTVTSAQKNPTAFYLCASSTGQNQETQYFGPGTRLLVL.